This TCR beta chain was identified during a study of blood T cell repertoires in COVID-19 (TCRdb year 2020). Study-wide context: Samples from collaborators originated in the United States, Italy and Spain and spanned both the acute and convalescent phases of COVID-19. The prospective study material was composed of cDNA or gDNA derived from T cells, B-cell-depleted T cells, or PBMCs. Deeply sampled blood TCRbeta repertoires from subjects exposed to, actively infected with, or recovered from COVID-19 were included in the dataset. The repertoires were made available in a free public database intended to serve as a resource for research on the immune response to SARS-CoV-2. Samples came from the ongoing ImmuneRACE study (first 160 participants) plus 1,254 subjects from 6 global collaborators. The sample metadata nearly always contained a de-identified subject ID, COVID-19 status, age in years and sex. HLA class I and class II types, where available, came from metadata supplied by the sample provider rather than from assay-based typing. General conclusions and limits of the study: Clinical and demographic metadata were provided uncurated, with the amount varying by source and participant.

Collaborating institutions collected whole blood in K2EDTA tubes following their own protocols. For TCRbeta analysis, collaborator samples were shipped as frozen whole blood, as isolated PBMCs, or as DNA extracted from either sample type. TCRbeta CDR3 regions were amplified from genomic DNA by means of the immunoSEQ Assay, a bias-controlled multiplex PCR. The source study handled its data this way. Nucleated cell counts per sample were estimated from amplification of reference gene primers within the assay. Sequence reads were collapsed and filtered to measure the absolute abundance of every unique TCRbeta CDR3 rearrangement. Productive Simpson clonality was computed per sample as the square root of Simpson's diversity index over productive rearrangements. Here the immuneACCESS table is served through TCRdb, limited to in-frame sequences with V and J called. Missing clones are a known gap in these copies; in checked studies unresolved V genes cover under half, and the rest lacks a known reason. The D gene and trimming were derived from the DNA, and the V and J assignments and clone size from that table. Here the sample has nearly 100,000 clones; 65% to 90% occur a single time. The leading ten clones occupy 1.5% to 2% of the sample.

Clipping removes 0 bases from V and 6 bases from J, with 7 as the unmatched junction base count. Based on the germline V gene, the CDR1 and CDR2 sequences are MNHEY and SVGAGI. Including cysteine and phenylalanine, the CDR3 has 15 amino acids. Only the CDR3 part of the read is kept: 45 bases, read in frame from the first base. As for this clone: The antigen it recognizes is unknown. No base quality values were provided; no much bigger clone lies one nucleotide off.

The V and J segments used are TRBV6-5 and TRBJ1-2; 7 central nucleotides agree with TRBD1. The specimen sequenced was peripheral blood. This sequence was found in a man aged 80 or over with acute or convalescent COVID-19. The CDR3 protein sequence reads: CASSYSSRGFNGYTF. At the DNA level, the sequence is TGTGCCAGCAGTTACTCGTCCAGGGGGTTTAATGGCTACACCTTC.